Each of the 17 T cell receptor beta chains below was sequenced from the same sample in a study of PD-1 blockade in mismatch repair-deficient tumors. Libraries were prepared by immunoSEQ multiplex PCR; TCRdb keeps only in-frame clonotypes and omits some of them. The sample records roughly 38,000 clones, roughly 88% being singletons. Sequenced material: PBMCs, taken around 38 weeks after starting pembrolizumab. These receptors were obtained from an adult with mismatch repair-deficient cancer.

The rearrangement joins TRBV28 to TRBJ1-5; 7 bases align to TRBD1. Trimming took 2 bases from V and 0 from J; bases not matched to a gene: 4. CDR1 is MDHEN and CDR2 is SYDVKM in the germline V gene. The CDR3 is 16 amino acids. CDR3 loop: CASSLPGTDSNQPQHF. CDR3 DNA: TGTGCCAGCAGTTTACCCGGGACAGATAGCAATCAGCCCCAGCATTTT.

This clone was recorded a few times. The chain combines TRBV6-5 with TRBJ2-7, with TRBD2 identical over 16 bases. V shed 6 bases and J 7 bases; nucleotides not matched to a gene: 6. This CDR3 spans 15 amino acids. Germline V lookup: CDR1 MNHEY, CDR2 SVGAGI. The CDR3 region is CASRGLAGGPREQYF. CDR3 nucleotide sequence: TGTGCCAGCAGGGGACTAGCGGGAGGGCCTCGAGAGCAGTACTTC.

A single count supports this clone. CDR3 loop: CAISPGQGATDTQYF. The CDR3 DNA reads as TGTGCCATCAGCCCCGGACAGGGGGCAACAGATACGCAGTATTTT. The chain recombines TRBV10-3 with TRBJ2-3, with 11 bases lining up with TRBD1. Germline loops: CDR1 ENHRY, CDR2 SYGVKD. The J segment lost 3 bases and the V segment lost 6 bases, leaving 5 bases of the junction unmatched. The CDR3 has 15 residues.

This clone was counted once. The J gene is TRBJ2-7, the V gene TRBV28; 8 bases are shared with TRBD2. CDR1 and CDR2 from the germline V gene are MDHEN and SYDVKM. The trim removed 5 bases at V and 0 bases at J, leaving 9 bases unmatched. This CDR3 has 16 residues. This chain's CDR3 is CASSPHRSGSSYEQYF. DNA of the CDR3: TGTGCCAGCAGTCCCCACCGCAGCGGGAGCTCCTACGAGCAGTACTTC.

The CDR3 DNA follows: TGTGCCAGTAGTCCGACAGGGGCGGGCAATGAGCAGTTCTTC. It specifies CASSPTGAGNEQFF. The rearrangement joins TRBV19 to TRBJ2-1; 8 bases fit TRBD1. The CDR3 runs to 14 residues. Germline V CDR1 and CDR2: LNHDA, SQIVND (reference sequence). V shed 5 bases and J 6 bases; nucleotides not matched to a gene: 6. The variable domain in full, with the rest retrieved from reference TRBV19 and TRBJ2-1, is DGGITQSPKYLFRKEGQNVTLSCEQNLNHDAMYWYRQDPGQGLRLIYYSQIVNDFQKGDIAEGYSVSREKKESFPLTVTSAQKNPTAFYLCASSPTGAGNEQFFGPGTRLTVL.

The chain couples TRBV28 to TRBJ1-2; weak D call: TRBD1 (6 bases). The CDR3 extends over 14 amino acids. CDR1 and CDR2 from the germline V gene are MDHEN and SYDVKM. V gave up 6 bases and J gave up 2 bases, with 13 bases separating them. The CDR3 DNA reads TGTGCCAGCAGGACCATGACAGGAAACTATGGCTACACCTTC. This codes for CASRTMTGNYGYTF.

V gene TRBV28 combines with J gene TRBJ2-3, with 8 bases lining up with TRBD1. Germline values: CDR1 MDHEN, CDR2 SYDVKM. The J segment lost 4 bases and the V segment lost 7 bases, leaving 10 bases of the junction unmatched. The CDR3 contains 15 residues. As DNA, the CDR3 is TGTGCCAGCATCTCCAGGGGGCGAGGCCCAGATACGCAGTATTTT. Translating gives CASISRGRGPDTQYF.

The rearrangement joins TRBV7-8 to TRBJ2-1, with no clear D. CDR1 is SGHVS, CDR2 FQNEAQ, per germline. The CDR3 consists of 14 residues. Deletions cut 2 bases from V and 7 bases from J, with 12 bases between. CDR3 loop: CASSLLNRKNEQFF. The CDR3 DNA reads TGTGCCAGCAGCTTATTAAACAGAAAGAATGAGCAGTTCTTC.

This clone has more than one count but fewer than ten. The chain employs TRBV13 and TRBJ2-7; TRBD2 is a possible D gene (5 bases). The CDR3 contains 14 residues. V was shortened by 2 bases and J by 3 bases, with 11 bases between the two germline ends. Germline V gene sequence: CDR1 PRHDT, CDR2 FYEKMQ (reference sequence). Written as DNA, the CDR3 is TGTGCCAGCAGCTTACGTGGGAGTCGCTACGAGCAGTACTTC. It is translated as CASSLRGSRYEQYF. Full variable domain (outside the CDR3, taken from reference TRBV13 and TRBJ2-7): AAGVIQSPRHLIKEKRETATLKCYPIPRHDTVYWYQQGPGQDPQFLISFYEKMQSDKGSIPDRFSAQQFSDYHSELNMSSLELGDSALYFCASSLRGSRYEQYFGPGTRLTVT.

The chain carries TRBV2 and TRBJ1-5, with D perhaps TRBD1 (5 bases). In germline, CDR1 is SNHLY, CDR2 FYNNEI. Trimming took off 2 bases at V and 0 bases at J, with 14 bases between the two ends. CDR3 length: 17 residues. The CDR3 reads CASSEFSGGYSNQPQHF. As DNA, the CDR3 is TGTGCCAGCAGTGAATTTTCGGGGGGATATAGCAATCAGCCCCAGCATTTT.

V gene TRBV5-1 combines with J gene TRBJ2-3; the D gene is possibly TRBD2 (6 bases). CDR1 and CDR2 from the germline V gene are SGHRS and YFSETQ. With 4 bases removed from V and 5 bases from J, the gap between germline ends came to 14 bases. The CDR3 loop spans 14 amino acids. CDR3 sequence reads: CASSVTAGGDTQYF. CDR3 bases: TGCGCCAGCAGCGTGACGGCCGGGGGAGATACGCAGTATTTT.

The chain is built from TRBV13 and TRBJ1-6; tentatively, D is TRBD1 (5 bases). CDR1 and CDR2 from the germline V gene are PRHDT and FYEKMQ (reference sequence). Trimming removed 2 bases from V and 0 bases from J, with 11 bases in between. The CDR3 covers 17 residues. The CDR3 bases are TGTGCCAGCAGCTTAAGGGGATGGAGCTCCTATAATTCACCCCTCCACTTT. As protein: CASSLRGWSSYNSPLHF.

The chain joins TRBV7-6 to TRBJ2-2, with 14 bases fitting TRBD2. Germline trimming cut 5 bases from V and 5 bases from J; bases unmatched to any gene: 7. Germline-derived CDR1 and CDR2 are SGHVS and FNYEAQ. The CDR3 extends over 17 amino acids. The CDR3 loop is CASSAAGTSGSTGELFF. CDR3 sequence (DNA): TGTGCCAGCAGCGCCGCCGGGACTAGCGGGAGTACCGGGGAGCTGTTTTTT.

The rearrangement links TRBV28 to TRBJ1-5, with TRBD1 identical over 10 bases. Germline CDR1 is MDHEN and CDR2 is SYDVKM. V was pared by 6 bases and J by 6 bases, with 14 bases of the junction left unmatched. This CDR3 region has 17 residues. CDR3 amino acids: CASSRGQGRLVGQPQHF. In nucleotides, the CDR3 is TGTGCCAGCAGCCGGGGACAGGGGCGGTTGGTAGGTCAGCCCCAGCATTTT.

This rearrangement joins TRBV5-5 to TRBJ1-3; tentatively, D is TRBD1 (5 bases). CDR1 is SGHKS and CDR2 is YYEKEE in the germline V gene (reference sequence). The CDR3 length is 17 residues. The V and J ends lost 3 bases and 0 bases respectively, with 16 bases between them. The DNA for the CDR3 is TGTGCCAGCAGCTCCACCGCTTCAGGGATCTCTGGAAACACCATATATTTT. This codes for CASSSTASGISGNTIYF.

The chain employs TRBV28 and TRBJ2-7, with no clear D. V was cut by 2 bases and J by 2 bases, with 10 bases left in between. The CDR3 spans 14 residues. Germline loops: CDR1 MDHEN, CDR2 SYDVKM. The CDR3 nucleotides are TGTGCCAGCAGTTTAAAACTCCTAACCTACGAGCAGTACTTC. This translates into CASSLKLLTYEQYF. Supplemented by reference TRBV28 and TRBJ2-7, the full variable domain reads DVKVTQSSRYLVKRTGEKVFLECVQDMDHENMFWYRQDPGLGLRLIYFSYDVKMKEKGDIPEGYSVSREKKERFSLILESASTNQTSMYLCASSLKLLTYEQYFGPGTRLTVT.

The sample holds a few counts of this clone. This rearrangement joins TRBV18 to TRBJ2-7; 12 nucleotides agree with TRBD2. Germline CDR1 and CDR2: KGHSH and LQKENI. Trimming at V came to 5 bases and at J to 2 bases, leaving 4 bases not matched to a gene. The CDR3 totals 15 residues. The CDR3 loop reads CASSSLAGGPYEQYF. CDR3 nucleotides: TGTGCCAGCTCATCTCTAGCGGGAGGGCCCTACGAGCAGTACTTC.